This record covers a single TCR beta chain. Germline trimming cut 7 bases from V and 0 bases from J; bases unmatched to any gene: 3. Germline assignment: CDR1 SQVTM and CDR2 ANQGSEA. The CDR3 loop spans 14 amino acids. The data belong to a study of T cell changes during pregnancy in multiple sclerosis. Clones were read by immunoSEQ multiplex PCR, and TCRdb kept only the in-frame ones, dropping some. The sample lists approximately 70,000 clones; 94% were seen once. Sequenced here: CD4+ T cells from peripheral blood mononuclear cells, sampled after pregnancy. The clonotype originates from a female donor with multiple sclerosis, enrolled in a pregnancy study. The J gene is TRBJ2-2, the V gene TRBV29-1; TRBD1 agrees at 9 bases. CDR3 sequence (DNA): TGCAGCGGAACAGGGGGCGCGAACACCGGGGAGCTGTTTTTT. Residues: CSGTGGANTGELFF.